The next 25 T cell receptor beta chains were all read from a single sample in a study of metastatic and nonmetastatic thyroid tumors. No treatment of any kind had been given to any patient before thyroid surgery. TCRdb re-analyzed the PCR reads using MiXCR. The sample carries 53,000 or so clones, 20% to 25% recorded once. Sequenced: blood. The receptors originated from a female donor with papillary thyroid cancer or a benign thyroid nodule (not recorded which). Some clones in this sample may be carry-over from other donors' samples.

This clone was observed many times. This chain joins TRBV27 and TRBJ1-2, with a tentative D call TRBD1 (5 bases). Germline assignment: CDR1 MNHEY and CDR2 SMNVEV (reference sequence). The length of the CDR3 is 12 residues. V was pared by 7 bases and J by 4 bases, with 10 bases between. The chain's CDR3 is CASMGGSYGYTF. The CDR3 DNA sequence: TGTGCCAGCATGGGGGGATCCTATGGCTACACCTTC.

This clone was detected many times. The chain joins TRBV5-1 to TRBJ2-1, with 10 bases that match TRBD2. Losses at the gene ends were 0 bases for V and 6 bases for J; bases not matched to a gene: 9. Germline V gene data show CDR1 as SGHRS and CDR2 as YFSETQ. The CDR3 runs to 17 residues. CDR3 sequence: CASSLGDTSGTLNEQFF. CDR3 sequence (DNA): TGCGCCAGCAGCTTGGGGGATACTAGCGGGACTCTCAATGAGCAGTTCTTC.

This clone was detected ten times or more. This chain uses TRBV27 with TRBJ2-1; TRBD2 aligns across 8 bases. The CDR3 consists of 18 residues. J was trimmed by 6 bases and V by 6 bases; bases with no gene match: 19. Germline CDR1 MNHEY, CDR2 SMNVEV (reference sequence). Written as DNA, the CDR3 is TGTGCCAGCAGCCCAAGGGGGGTAGCGGGATTGCGGGGCAATGAGCAGTTCTTC. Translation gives CASSPRGVAGLRGNEQFF.

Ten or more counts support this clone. The CDR3 bases are TGTGCCAGCAGTGCCACCGCGGATCAGCCCCAGCATTTT. Translation: CASSATADQPQHF. J is TRBJ1-5 and V is TRBV6-1; D unclear. Trimming pared 4 bases from V and 5 bases from J, leaving 9 bases between. Germline V CDR1 and CDR2: MNHNS, SASEGT. The CDR3 runs to 13 residues.

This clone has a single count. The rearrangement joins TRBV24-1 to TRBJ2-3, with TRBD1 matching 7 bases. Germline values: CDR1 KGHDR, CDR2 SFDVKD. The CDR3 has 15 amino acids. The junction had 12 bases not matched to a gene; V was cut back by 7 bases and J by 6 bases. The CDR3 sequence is CATSYRAGGRDTQYF. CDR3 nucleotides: TGTGCCACCAGCTATCGTGCAGGGGGACGGGATACGCAGTATTTT.

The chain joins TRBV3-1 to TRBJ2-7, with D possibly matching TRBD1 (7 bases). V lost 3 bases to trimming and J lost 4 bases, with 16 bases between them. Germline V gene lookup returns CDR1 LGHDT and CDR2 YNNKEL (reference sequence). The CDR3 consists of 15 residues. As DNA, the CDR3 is TGTGCCAGCAGCCAGCTCGTACAGGGGAGGTACGAGCAGTACTTC. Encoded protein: CASSQLVQGRYEQYF.

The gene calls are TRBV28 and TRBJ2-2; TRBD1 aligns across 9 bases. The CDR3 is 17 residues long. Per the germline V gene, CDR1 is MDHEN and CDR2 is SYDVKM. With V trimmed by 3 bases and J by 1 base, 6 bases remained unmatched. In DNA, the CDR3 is TGTGCCAGCAGTTTCTTCGGGACAGGGAAGAACACCGGGGAGCTGTTTTTT. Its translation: CASSFFGTGKNTGELFF.

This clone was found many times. CDR3 coding DNA: TGTGCCAGCAATACGGGACGCTCCTACAATGAGCAGTTCTTC. This sequence encodes CASNTGRSYNEQFF. The chain joins TRBV28 to TRBJ2-1; D might be TRBD1 or TRBD2, each matching 5 bases. Germline V gene data show CDR1 as MDHEN and CDR2 as SYDVKM. The germline V and J ends were trimmed by 7 bases and 0 bases, with 10 bases remaining between them. The length of the CDR3 is 14 residues.

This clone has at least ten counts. The chain's CDR3 is CASSRGASTEAFF. CDR3 coding DNA: TGTGCCAGCAGCCGCGGGGCAAGCACTGAAGCTTTCTTT. The J gene is TRBJ1-1, the V gene TRBV11-3; a possible D gene is TRBD1 (5 bases). Germline V gene lookup returns CDR1 SGHNT and CDR2 YENEEA. CDR3 length equals 13 residues. V was cut by 5 bases and J by 4 bases, with 11 bases left in between.

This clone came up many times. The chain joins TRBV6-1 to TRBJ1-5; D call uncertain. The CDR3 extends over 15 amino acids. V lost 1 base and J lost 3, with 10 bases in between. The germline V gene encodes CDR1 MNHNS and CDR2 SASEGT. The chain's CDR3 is CASSEGGNNNQPQHF. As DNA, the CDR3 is TGTGCCAGCAGTGAAGGAGGGAATAACAATCAGCCCCAGCATTTT.

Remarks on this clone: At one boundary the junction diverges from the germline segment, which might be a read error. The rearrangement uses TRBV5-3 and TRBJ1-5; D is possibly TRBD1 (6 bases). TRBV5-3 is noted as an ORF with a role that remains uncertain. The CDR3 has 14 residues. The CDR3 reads CAGSLGGLWQPQHF. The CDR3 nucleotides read TGTGCCGGAAGCTTGGGGGGGCTATGGCAGCCCCAGCATTTT.

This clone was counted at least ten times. The CDR3 spells CSARQPSDHYGYTF. CDR3 sequence (DNA): TGCAGTGCTAGACAGCCCTCCGACCACTATGGCTACACCTTC. The rearrangement uses TRBV20-1 and TRBJ1-2, with D unclear. The CDR3 is made up of 14 amino acids. Trimming removed 2 bases at V and 3 bases at J, with 13 bases between. Germline loops: CDR1 DFQATT, CDR2 SNEGSKA (reference sequence).

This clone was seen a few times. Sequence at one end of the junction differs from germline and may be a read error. The CDR3 coding sequence is TGTGCCAGCAGTTTAGGTGGCCCTCCCGCGGGGGAGATGTTTTTT. Protein: CASSLGGPPAGEMFF. The V call is TRBV12-3 or TRBV12-4, the J call TRBJ2-2; TRBD2 agrees at 7 bases. The CDR3 runs 15 residues.

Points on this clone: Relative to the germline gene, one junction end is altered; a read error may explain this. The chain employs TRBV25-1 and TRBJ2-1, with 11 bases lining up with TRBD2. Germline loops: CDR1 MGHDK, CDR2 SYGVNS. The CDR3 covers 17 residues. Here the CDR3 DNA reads TGTGCCAGCAGTAAGGGGAGTAGCGGGAGGGTGGGGAATGAGCTGTTCTTC. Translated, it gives CASSKGSSGRVGNELFF.

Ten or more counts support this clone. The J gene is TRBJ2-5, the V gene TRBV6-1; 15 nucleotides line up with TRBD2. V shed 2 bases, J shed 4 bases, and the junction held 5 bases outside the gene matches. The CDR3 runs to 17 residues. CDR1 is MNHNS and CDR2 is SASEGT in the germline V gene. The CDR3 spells CASSERTSGRARETQYF. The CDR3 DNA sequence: TGTGCCAGCAGTGAAAGGACTAGCGGGAGGGCCCGAGAGACCCAGTACTTC.

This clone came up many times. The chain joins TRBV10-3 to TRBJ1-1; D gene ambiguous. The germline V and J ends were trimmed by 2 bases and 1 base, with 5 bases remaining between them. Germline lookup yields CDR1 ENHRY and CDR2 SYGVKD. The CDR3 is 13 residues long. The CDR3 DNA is TGTGCCATCAGTGAGACCGGGAACACTGAAGCTTTCTTT. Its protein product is CAISETGNTEAFF.

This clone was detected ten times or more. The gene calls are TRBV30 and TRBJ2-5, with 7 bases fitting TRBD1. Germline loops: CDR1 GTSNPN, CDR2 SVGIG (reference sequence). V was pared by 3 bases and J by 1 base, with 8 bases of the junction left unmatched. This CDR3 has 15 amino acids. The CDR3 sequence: CAWSEGQLLQETQYF. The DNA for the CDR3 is TGTGCCTGGAGCGAGGGACAGCTGCTCCAAGAGACCCAGTACTTC.

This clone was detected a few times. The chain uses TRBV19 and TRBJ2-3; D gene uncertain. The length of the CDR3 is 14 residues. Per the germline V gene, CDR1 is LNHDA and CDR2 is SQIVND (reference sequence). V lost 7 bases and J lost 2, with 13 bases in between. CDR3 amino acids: CASNNSSSTDTQYF. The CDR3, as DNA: TGTGCCAGTAATAACAGCTCTTCCACAGATACGCAGTATTTT.

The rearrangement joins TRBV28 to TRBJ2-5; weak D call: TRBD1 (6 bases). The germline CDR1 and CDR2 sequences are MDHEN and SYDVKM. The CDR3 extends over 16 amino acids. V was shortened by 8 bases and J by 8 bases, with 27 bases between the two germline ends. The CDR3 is CASSTPTGGIRDTQYF. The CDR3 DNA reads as TGTGCCAGCTCCACCCCGACAGGTGGAATAAGGGATACCCAGTACTTC.

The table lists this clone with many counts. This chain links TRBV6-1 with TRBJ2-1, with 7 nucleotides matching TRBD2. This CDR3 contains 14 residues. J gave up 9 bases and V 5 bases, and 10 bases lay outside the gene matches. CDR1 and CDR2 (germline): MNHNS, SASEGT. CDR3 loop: CASSRLATAGEQFF. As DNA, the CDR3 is TGTGCCAGCAGTCGACTAGCCACCGCGGGTGAGCAGTTCTTC.

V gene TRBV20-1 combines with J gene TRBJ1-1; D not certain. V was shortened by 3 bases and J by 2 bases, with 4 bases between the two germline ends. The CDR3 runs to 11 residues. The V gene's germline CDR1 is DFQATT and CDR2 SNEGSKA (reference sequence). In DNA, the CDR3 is TGCAGTGCTAGGGTAAACACTGAAGCTTTCTTT. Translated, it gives CSARVNTEAFF.

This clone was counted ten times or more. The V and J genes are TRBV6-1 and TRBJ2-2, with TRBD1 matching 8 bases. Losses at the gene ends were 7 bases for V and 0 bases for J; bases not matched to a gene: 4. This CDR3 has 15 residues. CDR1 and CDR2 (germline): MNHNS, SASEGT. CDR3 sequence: CASMRDRTNTGELFF. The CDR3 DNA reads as TGTGCCAGCATGAGGGACAGGACGAACACCGGGGAGCTGTTTTTT.

The CDR3 sequence is CASSSQGGGSPLHF. CDR3 nucleotides: TGTGCCAGCAGCTCTCAAGGAGGGGGTTCACCCCTCCACTTT. The chain has TRBV5-6 and TRBJ1-6, with D possibly TRBD1 on 6 matching bases. The CDR3 loop spans 14 amino acids. Trimming took 3 bases from V and 9 from J, leaving 13 bases between them. Per germline, CDR1 SGHDT and CDR2 YYEEEE.

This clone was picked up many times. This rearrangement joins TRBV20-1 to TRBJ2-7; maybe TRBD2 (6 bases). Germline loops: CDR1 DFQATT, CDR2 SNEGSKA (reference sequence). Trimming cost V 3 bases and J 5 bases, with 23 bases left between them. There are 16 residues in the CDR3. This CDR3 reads CSASAARLGDWHEQYF. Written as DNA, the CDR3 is TGCAGTGCTAGTGCCGCGCGACTAGGCGACTGGCACGAGCAGTACTTC.

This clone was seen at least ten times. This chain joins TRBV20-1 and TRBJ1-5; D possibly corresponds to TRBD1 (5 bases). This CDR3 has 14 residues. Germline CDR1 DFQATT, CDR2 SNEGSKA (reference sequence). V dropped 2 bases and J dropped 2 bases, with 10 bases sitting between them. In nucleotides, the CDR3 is TGCAGTGCTAGACAGGGTGGGGGCAATCAGCCCCAGCATTTT. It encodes CSARQGGGNQPQHF.